This paragraph reports one T cell receptor (beta chain). The table came from immunoSEQ multiplex PCR; TCRdb's copy has only in-frame clones and leaves some out. The repertoire holds about 120,000 clones, roughly 90% seen once, with approximately 2.2% in the top ten. These data come from a study of control samples from healthy donors and cancer patients. The CDR3 covers 18 residues. Trimming took 0 bases from V and 6 from J, leaving 20 bases between them. Germline-derived CDR1 and CDR2 are SGHDN and FVKESK. The sample was blood. The sequence was collected from a woman between 45 and 60 years old in good health. V usage is TRBV14 and J usage is TRBJ2-2, with a possible D match to TRBD2 (5 bases). Here the CDR3 reads CASSQDRGVGPRAGELFF. For the CDR3, the DNA is TGTGCCAGCAGCCAAGATCGGGGAGTGGGTCCAAGGGCCGGGGAGCTGTTTTTT.